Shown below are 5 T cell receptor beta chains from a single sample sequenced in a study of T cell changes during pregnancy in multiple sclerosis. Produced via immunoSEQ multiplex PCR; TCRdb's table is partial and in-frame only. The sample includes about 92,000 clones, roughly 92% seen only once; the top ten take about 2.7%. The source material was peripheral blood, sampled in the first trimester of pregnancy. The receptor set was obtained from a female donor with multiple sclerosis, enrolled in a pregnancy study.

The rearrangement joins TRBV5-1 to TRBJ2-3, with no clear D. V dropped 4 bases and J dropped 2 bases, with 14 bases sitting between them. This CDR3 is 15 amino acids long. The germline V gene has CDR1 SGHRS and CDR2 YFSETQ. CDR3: CASSPRSSNTDTQYF. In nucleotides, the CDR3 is TGCGCCAGCAGCCCGAGGAGCTCCAACACAGATACGCAGTATTTT.

The CDR3 loop reads CASSLVGANEQFF. As DNA, the CDR3 is TGCGCCAGCAGCTTGGTAGGGGCCAATGAGCAGTTCTTC. V and J are TRBV5-1 and TRBJ2-1; D perhaps matches TRBD1 (5 bases). The CDR3 is 13 residues long. Germline V gene data show CDR1 as SGHRS and CDR2 as YFSETQ. Trimming took 0 bases from V and 6 from J, leaving 7 bases between them.

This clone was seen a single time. The CDR3 loop is CAWSRLAGVDEQYF. CDR3 DNA: TGTGCCTGGAGTAGACTAGCGGGAGTGGACGAGCAGTACTTC. This sequence joins TRBV30 and TRBJ2-7, with TRBD2 matching 12 bases. After removal of 2 bases from V and 5 bases from J, the junction contained 4 bases not matched to a gene. Germline V gives CDR1 GTSNPN, CDR2 SVGIG (reference sequence). The CDR3 totals 14 residues. Filled out from reference TRBV30 and TRBJ2-7, the complete variable domain reads SQTIHQWPATLVQPVGSPLSLECTVEGTSNPNLYWYRQAAGRGLQLLFYSVGIGQISSEVPQNLSASRPQDRQFILSSKKLLLSDSGFYLCAWSRLAGVDEQYFGPGTRLTVT.

In nucleotides, the CDR3 is TGTGCCAGCTCCCCCCGGGAGGGGGAAGAGACCCAGTACTTC. Translating it yields CASSPREGEETQYF. J is TRBJ2-5 and V is TRBV9; 8 bases align to TRBD2. Trimming cost V 7 bases and J 3 bases; bases outside gene matches: 8. This CDR3 comprises 14 residues. Germline values: CDR1 SGDLS, CDR2 YYNGEE.

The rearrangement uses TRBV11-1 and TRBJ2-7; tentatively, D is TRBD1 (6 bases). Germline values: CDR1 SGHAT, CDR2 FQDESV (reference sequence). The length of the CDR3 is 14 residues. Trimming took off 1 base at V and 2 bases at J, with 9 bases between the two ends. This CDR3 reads CASSLVPGAYEQYF. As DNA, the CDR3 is TGTGCCAGCAGCTTAGTGCCAGGGGCCTACGAGCAGTACTTC.